The rows below give T cell receptor beta chains drawn from one sample of a study of shared clonotypes between healthy human individuals. The method was immunoSEQ multiplex PCR; TCRdb's version includes in-frame clones alone and lacks a portion of them. The table records about 460,000 clones, roughly three quarters of them present only once. The sample comprised PBMCs. Receptors were obtained from a middle-aged woman in good health. Some clones in this sample may be carry-over from other donors' samples. The CDR3 runs from the conserved cysteine through the conserved F or W. The size field is filled for only some rows; it gives once, few, many or a size class.

clone size	V gene	J gene	CDR3 protein
NA	TRBV29-1	TRBJ2-1	CSAESGRAYNEQFF
NA	TRBV7-2	TRBJ1-5	CASSLIGGGLGGPQHF
NA	TRBV6-5	TRBJ1-3	CASSSQGLSGNTIYF
NA	TRBV5-6	TRBJ2-7	CALSYEQYF
few	TRBV6-1	TRBJ2-4	CASRRGGPDIQCF
NA	TRBV6-5	TRBJ1-5	CASSQWGGNQPQHF
NA	TRBV7-2	TRBJ2-2	CASCPGLALMLGELFF
NA	TRBV7-7	TRBJ2-7	CASSPLAAQGEQYF
NA	TRBV11-2	TRBJ2-7	CASSWAGLSYEQYF
NA	TRBV15	TRBJ1-1	CATSRDRGTSEAFF
many	TRBV7-9	TRBJ2-7	CASSRNYEQYF
NA	TRBV28	TRBJ2-7	CASSFDPSGGYYEQYF
once	TRBV4-1	TRBJ2-7	CASRGTSGYEQYF
NA	TRBV2	TRBJ2-5	CASGRRLEETQYF
NA	TRBV6-6	TRBJ2-7	CASSPTRVSLYEQYF
NA	TRBV28	TRBJ1-6	CASSLWPGPRDSPLHF
many	TRBV7-2	TRBJ2-3	CASSLVGGTSKEYF
few	TRBV7-2	TRBJ1-4	CASSLMRGQGNEKLFF
NA	TRBV6-6	TRBJ2-1	CASSQGLAGGNEQFF
NA	TRBV10-3	TRBJ2-1	CAISESAGGLVF
NA	TRBV19	TRBJ1-2	CASSPGRGYGYTF
NA	TRBV4-2	TRBJ2-1	CASSQGTGDGLEQFF
NA	TRBV25-1	TRBJ2-5	CASRAWRGGSETQYF
NA	TRBV9	TRBJ2-1	CASSVVAAQNEQFF
once	TRBV7-3	TRBJ1-4	CASSLRAGGREKLFF
NA	TRBV28	TRBJ1-5	CASRQGHKPQHF
NA	TRBV6-5	NA	CASRREGRAYEQYF
few	TRBV9	TRBJ1-5	CASSARGANQPQHF